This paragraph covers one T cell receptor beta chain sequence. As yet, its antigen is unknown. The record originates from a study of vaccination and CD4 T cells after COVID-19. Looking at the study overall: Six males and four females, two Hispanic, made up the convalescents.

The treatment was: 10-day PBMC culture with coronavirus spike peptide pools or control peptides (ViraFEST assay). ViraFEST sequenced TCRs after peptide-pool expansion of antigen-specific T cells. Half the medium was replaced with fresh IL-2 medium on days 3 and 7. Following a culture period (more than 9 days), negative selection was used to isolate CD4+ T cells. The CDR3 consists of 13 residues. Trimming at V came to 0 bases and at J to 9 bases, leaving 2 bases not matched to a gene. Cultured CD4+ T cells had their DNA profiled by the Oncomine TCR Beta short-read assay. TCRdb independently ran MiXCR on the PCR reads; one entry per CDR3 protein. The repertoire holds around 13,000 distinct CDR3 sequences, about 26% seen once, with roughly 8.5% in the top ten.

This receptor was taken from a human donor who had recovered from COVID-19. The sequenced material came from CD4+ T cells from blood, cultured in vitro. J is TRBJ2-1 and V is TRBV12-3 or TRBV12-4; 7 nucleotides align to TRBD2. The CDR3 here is CASSLAGGGEQFF. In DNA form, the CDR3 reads TGTGCCAGCAGTTTAGCGGGGGGGGGTGAGCAGTTCTTC.